This T cell receptor beta chain was sequenced during a study of chemoradiotherapy in HPV16-positive cancers (dated by TCRdb to the early 2020s). At the level of the whole study: Functional T-cell assays on cells from a couple of HPV16-positive patients defined candidate HPV-specific T-cell clones and common TCR motifs. The candidate HPV-specific TCRs and motifs were then tracked in TCR repertoires from around 93 patients with HPV-related cancers. The study asked whether T-cell immunity to the HPV oncoproteins E6 and E7 changes during chemoradiotherapy and whether this immunity affects survival. The study at large found these results: The survival association was reported for HPV16-positive patients, and the functional definition of HPV-specific T cells was derived from only a couple of HPV16-positive patients. Expansion of candidate HPV-specific clones and E7-related TCR motifs was observed in the tumor microenvironment during treatment, whereas no such expansion was observed for non-HPV-specific T cells. Among HPV16-positive patients, expansion of HPV-responsive T cells during chemoradiotherapy was associated with better recurrence-free survival.

In the germline V gene (reference sequence), CDR1 corresponds to LNHDA and CDR2 to SQIVND. From cysteine to phenylalanine, the CDR3 is 19 amino acids long. The retained sequence is limited to the CDR3, 57 bases, with the frame set at the first base. The V and J ends are trimmed by 4 bases and 0 bases, leaving 19 bases between them. To prepare the library, the immunoSEQ multiplex PCR assay was applied. TCRdb limited this immuneACCESS table to in-frame rearrangements with V and J called. A share of clones is missing; checked studies link under half to unresolved V genes, and the rest is unexplained. Recorded for this sample are 20,000 to 25,000 clones; 75% to 90% of them occurred a single time. The ten largest clones represent around 4.4% of the sample. Because repertoires were sampled repeatedly during chemoradiotherapy, clonal expansion in the tumor microenvironment could be followed. Details on this clone: The target of this receptor is not known. No quality values exist for individual bases; no much larger clone is one base distant.

The receptor was isolated from a human donor with HPV-associated anogenital cancer. The input for sequencing was blood, taken from a patient who underwent chemoradiotherapy. This chain joins TRBV19 to TRBJ2-6; the D gene is perhaps TRBD2, on 7 matching bases. The encoded CDR3 is CASSTGGQVGPSGANVLTF. The DNA sequence is as follows: TGTGCCAGTAGTACCGGGGGGCAAGTGGGCCCCTCTGGGGCCAACGTCCTGACTTTC.